This T cell receptor (beta chain) comes out of a study of T cell changes during pregnancy in multiple sclerosis. Generated by immunoSEQ multiplex PCR, the TCRdb table keeps only in-frame clones and is missing some. This sample yields tens of thousands of clones, of which approximately 90% are seen a single time; about 5.4% belongs to the top ten. This CDR3 spans 12 amino acids. The germline gives CDR1 LNHDA, CDR2 SQIVND (reference sequence). V lost 7 bases and J lost 6; bases outside the gene matches: 6. V and J are TRBV19 and TRBJ2-7; TRBD1 agrees at 7 bases. This clonotype was sampled from a female donor in good health, enrolled as a control in a pregnancy study. Specimen: CD8+ T cells from peripheral blood mononuclear cells, collected after pregnancy. The CDR3 DNA reads TGTGCCAGTAAAGACAGGGCTAGCGAGCAGTACTTC. Amino acid sequence: CASKDRASEQYF.